A selection of T cell receptor beta chains follows, all from one sample in a study of cytomegalovirus exposure and HLA in healthy donors. Measured with immunoSEQ multiplex PCR; TCRdb has only the in-frame clones, and not every one. Of 120,000 to 150,000 clones listed, approximately 79% are singletons. The specimen sequenced was PBMCs. These receptors came from a female donor in good health and CMV-seronegative. The CDR3 runs from the conserved cysteine through the conserved F or W.

>TRBV4-1|TRBJ2-5
CASSFKESSGSGVEETQYF
>TRBV4-1|TRBJ2-1
CASSPGQGRNEQFF
>TRBV11-2|TRBJ1-4
CASSRDRGEKLFF
>TRBV2|TRBJ2-1
CASRSGREGYNEQFF
>TRBV14|TRBJ1-2
CASSQDWEGANYGYTF
>TRBV7-9|TRBJ2-7
CASSLQGGVHEQYF
>TRBV28|TRBJ1-5
CASSIDRGNQPQHF
>TRBV5-4|TRBJ2-5
CASSARLAGEETQYF
>TRBV28|TRBJ2-1
CASSLTSGSKSYNEQFF
>TRBV7-2|TRBJ2-2
CASSRRTSDTGELFF
>TRBV29-1|TRBJ2-7
CSVEQAGRYEQYF
>TRBV5-4|TRBJ1-5
CASSLDRGGIQPQHF
>TRBV9|TRBJ2-1
CASSVAASYNEQFF
>TRBV5-6|NA
CASSLQGPYEQYF
>TRBV28|TRBJ2-3
CASSPVGVAGGGDTQYF
>TRBV28|TRBJ1-5
CASSLGGGGRGQPQHF
>TRBV6-5|TRBJ2-1
CASTHGSLYNEQFF
>TRBV27|TRBJ2-1
CASSRTGAVNEQFF
>TRBV7-9|TRBJ1-5
CASSLGQGIWSNQPQHF
>TRBV5-4|TRBJ1-1
CASSLGLGSGNTEAFF
>TRBV30|TRBJ1-5
CAWSPGPSNQPQHF
>TRBV6-6|TRBJ2-1
CASRPGLAGGGEQFF
>TRBV6-6|TRBJ1-1
CASSYSRELNTEAFF
>TRBV27|TRBJ2-7
CASKNGGQTSSYEQYF
>TRBV29-1|TRBJ1-2
CSVDNRGRDYGYTF
>TRBV25-1|TRBJ1-3
CASSELGGAAGNTIYF
>TRBV6-5|TRBJ2-7
CASRRTTGGADEQYF
>TRBV18|TRBJ1-3
CASSNNGNTIYF
>TRBV7-2|TRBJ2-1
CASSLAWTSGSYNEQFF
>TRBV19|TRBJ2-5
CASSIVRFGQGAGETQYF
>TRBV5-1|TRBJ2-2
CASSPGTGSRELFF
>TRBV6-6|TRBJ1-5
CASYRDGGSNQPQHF
>TRBV30|TRBJ1-2
CAWSVLSSGGNYGYTF
>TRBV5-1|TRBJ2-7
CASRFHGTGEGEQYF
>TRBV11-2|TRBJ2-7
CASSLDFWTSGTYEQYF
>TRBV29-1|TRBJ2-1
CSVVQPSGTRGEQFF
>TRBV6-1|TRBJ2-7
CATAVAGTGEREQYF
>TRBV5-1|TRBJ2-5
CASGGGQGQETQYF
>TRBV7-9|TRBJ2-7
CASSLTPDRAPSSYEQYF
>TRBV27|TRBJ2-3
CASSPGQGADTQYF
>TRBV10-1|TRBJ1-1
CASSFDRVEAFF
>TRBV10-1|TRBJ2-7
CATSRDSSYEQYF
>TRBV6-5|TRBJ1-2
CASSYGTGSYGYTF
>TRBV27|TRBJ1-5
CASSLSGVQPQHF
>TRBV10-3|TRBJ2-5
CAISEQTEKETQYF
>TRBV28|TRBJ2-7
CATTAPPGQGYEQYF
>TRBV5-1|TRBJ2-5
CASSQLPGETQYF
>TRBV5-1|TRBJ1-2
CASSSGLGGNYGYTF
>TRBV28|TRBJ1-1
CASSLPNLETEAFF
>TRBV4-2|TRBJ2-2
CASSQAPDRNTGELFF
>TRBV2|TRBJ1-2
CASSQGSNYGYTF
>TRBV5-6|TRBJ2-5
CASSKDRGAQETQYF
>TRBV4-1|TRBJ1-4
CASSLIPPPTGYGGLFF
>TRBV19|TRBJ1-4
CASAGTGYEKLFF
>TRBV5-4|TRBJ2-1
CASSYGTSGSYNEQFF
>TRBV6-5|TRBJ1-3
CASSRGNSGNTIYF
>TRBV4-1|TRBJ1-2
CASSQVIGQPNYGYTF